The 19 T cell receptor beta chains reported below all come from one sample, sequenced in a study. Each CDR3 protein is one row after TCRdb ran MiXCR on the RT-PCR reads. The sample comprises hundreds of thousands of distinct CDR3 sequences, around 14% of which are singletons, and roughly 3.9% rests with the top ten. Sample: memory CD4+ T cells from blood. The receptors here all came from a female donor in good health, serving as a healthy control.

This clonotype has a count of ten or more. This chain uses TRBV4-2 with TRBJ2-1; perhaps TRBD2 as D (6 bases). CDR3 length: 15 residues. The V end was cut by 4 bases, the J end by 5 bases, with 15 bases between. The V gene's germline CDR1 is LGHNA and CDR2 YNFKEQ. The CDR3 bases are TGTGCCAGCAGCCTCCTTAGCGGCCCAAACAATGAGCAGTTCTTC. Translated, it gives CASSLLSGPNNEQFF.

The J gene is TRBJ2-2, the V gene TRBV20-1; tentative D call: TRBD1 (6 bases). Germline V gene sequence: CDR1 DFQATT, CDR2 SNEGSKA (reference sequence). Trimming stripped 5 bases from V and 1 base from J, with 11 bases between. The CDR3 spans 14 residues. Written as DNA, the CDR3 is TGCAGTGCTCTACTACAGGGGAACACCGGGGAGCTGTTTTTT. Its protein is CSALLQGNTGELFF.

The sample holds a few counts of this clonotype. The chain uses TRBV11-1 and TRBJ2-5; D is uncertain. CDR1 is SGHAT and CDR2 is FQDESV in the germline V gene (reference sequence). Trimming removed 4 bases from V and 5 bases from J, with 14 bases in between. The CDR3 consists of 14 residues. The CDR3: CASSSTRTEETQYF. For the CDR3, the DNA is TGTGCCAGCAGCTCCACCAGGACCGAGGAGACCCAGTACTTC.

In its sample, this clonotype was seen many times. The rearrangement uses TRBV7-2 and TRBJ1-6; a possible D gene is TRBD1 (5 bases). The V gene's germline CDR1 is SGHTA and CDR2 FQGNSA. V lost 5 bases to trimming and J lost 9 bases, with 11 bases between them. CDR3 length: 13 residues. The CDR3 sequence is CASSPTGGSPLHF. In nucleotides, the CDR3 is TGTGCCAGCAGCCCTACTGGGGGTTCACCCCTCCACTTT.

This clonotype was detected a few times. The rearrangement links TRBV5-1 to TRBJ2-7; D is unresolved. The ends were cut back, 0 bases at V and 1 base at J, with 5 bases in the middle. Germline lookup yields CDR1 SGHRS and CDR2 YFSETQ. The CDR3 runs 13 residues. The CDR3 loop reads CASSLVPSYEQYF. CDR3 sequence (DNA): TGCGCCAGCAGCTTGGTGCCTTCCTACGAGCAGTACTTC. Full variable domain (outside the CDR3, taken from reference TRBV5-1 and TRBJ2-7): KAGVTQTPRYLIKTRGQQVTLSCSPISGHRSVSWYQQTPGQGLQFLFEYFSETQRNKGNFPGRFSGRQFSNSRSEMNVSTLELGDSALYLCASSLVPSYEQYFGPGTRLTVT.

This clonotype turned up a few times. V and J are TRBV3-1 and TRBJ2-1; D is tentatively TRBD1 or TRBD2 (5 bases each). Trimming removed 2 bases at V and 7 bases at J, with 15 bases between. The CDR3 consists of 15 residues. The germline CDR1 and CDR2 sequences are LGHDT and YNNKEL (reference sequence). Here the CDR3 reads CASSQLTGTVNEQFF. The CDR3 DNA reads TGTGCCAGCAGCCAATTAACCGGGACCGTGAATGAGCAGTTCTTC.

The genes are TRBV5-6 and TRBJ1-2, with TRBD1 matching 11 bases. The germline CDR1 and CDR2 sequences are SGHDT and YYEEEE. There are 13 residues in the CDR3. Germline trimming cut 4 bases from V and 6 bases from J; bases unmatched to any gene: 2. Here the CDR3 DNA reads TGTGCCAGCAGCCGGACAGGGGGCGATGGCTACACCTTC. Translation gives CASSRTGGDGYTF.

The sample holds many counts of this clonotype. The V call is TRBV5-1, the J call TRBJ2-7; 10 bases agree with TRBD2. V shed 4 bases and J 2 bases; nucleotides not matched to a gene: 3. CDR1 and CDR2 (germline): SGHRS, YFSETQ. The CDR3 spans 14 residues. The CDR3 is CASSPTSGTYEQYF. Written as DNA, the CDR3 is TGCGCCAGCAGCCCAACTAGCGGGACCTACGAGCAGTACTTC. Combining the CDR3 with reference TRBV5-1 and TRBJ2-7 gives the whole variable domain KAGVTQTPRYLIKTRGQQVTLSCSPISGHRSVSWYQQTPGQGLQFLFEYFSETQRNKGNFPGRFSGRQFSNSRSEMNVSTLELGDSALYLCASSPTSGTYEQYFGPGTRLTVT.

A few counts support this clonotype. The chain employs TRBV18 and TRBJ2-2, with 7 positions matching TRBD1. Trimming took 3 bases from V and 4 from J; bases not matched to a gene: 8. Germline CDR1 is KGHSH and CDR2 is LQKENI. The length of the CDR3 is 16 residues. In DNA, the CDR3 is TGTGCCAGCTCACCCGCGACAGGGTTGAGCACCGGGGAGCTGTTTTTT. Translated: CASSPATGLSTGELFF.

The chain employs TRBV28 and TRBJ1-5, with 7 bases that match TRBD1. Trimming took 6 bases from V and 6 from J; bases not matched to a gene: 5. The CDR3 loop spans 13 amino acids. Germline V CDR1 and CDR2: MDHEN, SYDVKM. The CDR3 sequence: CASRTGNLQPQHF. In DNA form, the CDR3 reads TGTGCCAGCAGGACAGGGAATCTTCAGCCCCAGCATTTT.

The rearrangement uses TRBV18 and TRBJ2-2, with a possible D match to TRBD2 (5 bases). The germline V and J ends were trimmed by 6 bases and 0 bases, with 14 bases remaining between them. The CDR3 is made up of 16 amino acids. Germline V gene data show CDR1 as KGHSH and CDR2 as LQKENI. The CDR3 spells CASSTNPGTNTGELFF. CDR3 DNA sequence: TGTGCCAGCTCCACGAACCCCGGGACGAACACCGGGGAGCTGTTTTTT.

This chain links TRBV20-1 with TRBJ1-5; perhaps TRBD1 as D (6 bases). There are 18 residues in the CDR3. Trimming took off 3 bases at V and 2 bases at J, with 23 bases between the two ends. Germline V gene lookup returns CDR1 DFQATT and CDR2 SNEGSKA (reference sequence). In nucleotides, the CDR3 is TGCAGTGCTAGTTCAGCCGAAACAGGGCTATTGGGCAATCAGCCCCAGCATTTT. Its translation: CSASSAETGLLGNQPQHF.

This chain joins TRBV6-1 and TRBJ2-2; D is ambiguous. Per germline, CDR1 MNHNS and CDR2 SASEGT. CDR3 length: 15 amino acids. Trimming cost V 2 bases and J 4 bases, with 11 bases left between them. The CDR3 here is CASSEQPSPTGELFF. The CDR3, as DNA: TGTGCCAGCAGTGAACAGCCAAGCCCCACCGGGGAGCTGTTTTTT.

This clonotype has a handful of counts. V is TRBV28 and J is TRBJ2-5; 7 nucleotides align to TRBD1. The CDR3 length is 15 residues. The trim removed 3 bases at V and 3 bases at J, leaving 7 bases unmatched. Germline loops: CDR1 MDHEN, CDR2 SYDVKM. The CDR3 DNA is TGTGCCAGCAGTTTGCGACAGGGCGTCGAAGAGACCCAGTACTTC. Amino acid sequence: CASSLRQGVEETQYF.

The V gene is TRBV5-1, the J gene TRBJ2-2; a weak D match, TRBD2 (6 bases). Trimming shortened V by 7 bases and J by 1 base, and 17 bases separated the two germline ends. Germline V lookup: CDR1 SGHRS, CDR2 YFSETQ. The CDR3 is 16 amino acids. The DNA of the CDR3 is TGCGCCAGCGGGCCCCAACCCGGGGGGAACACCGGGGAGCTGTTTTTT. Its translation: CASGPQPGGNTGELFF. Drawing the rest from reference TRBV5-1 and TRBJ2-2, the complete variable domain is KAGVTQTPRYLIKTRGQQVTLSCSPISGHRSVSWYQQTPGQGLQFLFEYFSETQRNKGNFPGRFSGRQFSNSRSEMNVSTLELGDSALYLCASGPQPGGNTGELFFGEGSRLTVL.

This sequence joins TRBV7-2 and TRBJ2-2; 9 bases are shared with TRBD1. Germline values: CDR1 SGHTA, CDR2 FQGNSA. J lost 6 bases, V lost 3 bases, and 5 bases had no gene match. The CDR3 is 15 residues long. CDR3 sequence: CASSLGTGFAGELFF. The CDR3 nucleotides are TGTGCCAGCAGCTTGGGGACAGGGTTTGCCGGGGAGCTGTTTTTT.

This clonotype has just a few counts. The CDR3 reads CASSPRTGEDEQYF. The CDR3 bases are TGTGCCAGCTCACCCCGGACAGGGGAGGACGAGCAGTACTTC. The chain links TRBV18 to TRBJ2-7; 9 bases fit TRBD1. CDR3 length: 14 residues. The V and J ends lost 3 bases and 5 bases, in that order; junction bases with no gene match: 5. From germline, CDR1 is KGHSH and CDR2 LQKENI.

This clonotype showed up many times. The chain links TRBV5-1 to TRBJ2-2; tentatively, D is TRBD1 (6 bases). In germline, CDR1 is SGHRS, CDR2 YFSETQ. V was trimmed by 2 bases and J by 4 bases, leaving 9 bases between them. This CDR3 has 14 residues. For the CDR3, the DNA is TGCGCCAGCAGCTTCCAGACAGGCACCGGGGAGCTGTTTTTT. It encodes CASSFQTGTGELFF.

This clonotype was seen repeatedly, ten times or more. The chain uses TRBV29-1 and TRBJ2-5, with D tentatively TRBD2 (6 bases). The CDR3 has 12 residues. Germline CDR1 reads SQVTM; CDR2 reads ANQGSEA. V was clipped by 5 bases and J by 4 bases, with 11 bases between them. The CDR3 nucleotides are TGCAGCGTTCTTCCAGCGGGAGAGACCCAGTACTTC. The encoded protein is CSVLPAGETQYF.